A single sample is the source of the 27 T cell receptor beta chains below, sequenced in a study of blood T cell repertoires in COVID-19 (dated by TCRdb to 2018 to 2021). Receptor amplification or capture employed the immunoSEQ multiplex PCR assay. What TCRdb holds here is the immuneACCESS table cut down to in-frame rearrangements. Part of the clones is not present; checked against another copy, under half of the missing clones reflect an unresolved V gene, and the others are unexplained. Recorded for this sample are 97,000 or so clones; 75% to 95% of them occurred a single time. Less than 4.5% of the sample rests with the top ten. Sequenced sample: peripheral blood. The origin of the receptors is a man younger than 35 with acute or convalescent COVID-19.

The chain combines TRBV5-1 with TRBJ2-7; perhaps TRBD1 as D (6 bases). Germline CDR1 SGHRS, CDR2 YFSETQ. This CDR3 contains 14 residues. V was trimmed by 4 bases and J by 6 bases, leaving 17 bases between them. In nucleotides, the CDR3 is TGCGCCAGCAGCCCCGGGACACCTATTCTCGAGCAGTACTTC. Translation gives CASSPGTPILEQYF.

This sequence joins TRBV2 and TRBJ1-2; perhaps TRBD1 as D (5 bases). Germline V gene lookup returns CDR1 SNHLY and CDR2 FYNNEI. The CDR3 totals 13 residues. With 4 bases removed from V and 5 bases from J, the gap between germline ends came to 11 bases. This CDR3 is CASSGGSPYGYTF. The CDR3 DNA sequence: TGTGCCAGCAGTGGGGGCAGCCCGTATGGCTACACCTTC. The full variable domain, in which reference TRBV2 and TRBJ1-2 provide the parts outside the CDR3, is EPEVTQTPSHQVTQMGQEVILRCVPISNHLYFYWYRQILGQKVEFLVSFYNNEISEKSEIFDDQFSVERPDGSNFTLKIRSTKLEDSAMYFCASSGGSPYGYTFGSGTRLTVV.

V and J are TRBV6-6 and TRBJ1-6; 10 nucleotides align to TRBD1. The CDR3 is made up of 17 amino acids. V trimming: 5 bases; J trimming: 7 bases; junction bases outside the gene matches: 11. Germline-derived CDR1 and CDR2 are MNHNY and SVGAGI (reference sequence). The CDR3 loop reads CASSLRQGAVSNSPLHF. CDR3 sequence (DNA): TGTGCCAGCAGTCTACGACAGGGGGCTGTTTCCAATTCACCCCTCCACTTT.

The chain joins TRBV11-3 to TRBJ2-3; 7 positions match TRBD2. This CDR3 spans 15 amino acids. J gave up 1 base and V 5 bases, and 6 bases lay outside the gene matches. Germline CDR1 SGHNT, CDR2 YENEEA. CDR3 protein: CASSPPGGGTDTQYF. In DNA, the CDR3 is TGTGCCAGCAGCCCCCCGGGGGGAGGCACAGATACGCAGTATTTT.

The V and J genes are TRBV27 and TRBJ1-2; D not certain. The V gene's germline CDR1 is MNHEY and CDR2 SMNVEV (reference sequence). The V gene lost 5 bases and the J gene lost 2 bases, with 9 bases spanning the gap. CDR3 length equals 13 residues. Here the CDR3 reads CASSPSRNYGYTF. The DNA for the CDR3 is TGTGCCAGCAGTCCATCGCGCAACTATGGCTACACCTTC.

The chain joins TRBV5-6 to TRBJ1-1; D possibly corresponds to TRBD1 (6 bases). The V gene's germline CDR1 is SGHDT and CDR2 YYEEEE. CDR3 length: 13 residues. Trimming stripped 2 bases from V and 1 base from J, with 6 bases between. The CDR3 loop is CASSLQGNTEAFF. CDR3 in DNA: TGTGCCAGCAGCTTACAGGGGAACACTGAAGCTTTCTTT.

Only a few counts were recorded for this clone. CDR3 loop: CASSRLAGGPWNEQFF. The CDR3 nucleotides are TGTGCCAGCAGTCGACTAGCGGGAGGGCCGTGGAATGAGCAGTTCTTC. The chain recombines TRBV6-6 with TRBJ2-1, with 14 bases that match TRBD2. This CDR3 is built from 16 residues. Germline V gene data show CDR1 as MNHNY and CDR2 as SVGAGI (reference sequence). V gave up 5 bases and J gave up 7 bases; unmatched junction bases: 7.

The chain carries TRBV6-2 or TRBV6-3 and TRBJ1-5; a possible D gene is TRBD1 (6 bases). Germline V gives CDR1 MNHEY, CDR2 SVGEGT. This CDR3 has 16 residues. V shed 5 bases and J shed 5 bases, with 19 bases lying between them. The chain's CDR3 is CASSPIYSGAHQPQHF. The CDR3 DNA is TGTGCCAGCAGTCCAATTTATTCAGGGGCGCATCAGCCCCAGCATTTT.

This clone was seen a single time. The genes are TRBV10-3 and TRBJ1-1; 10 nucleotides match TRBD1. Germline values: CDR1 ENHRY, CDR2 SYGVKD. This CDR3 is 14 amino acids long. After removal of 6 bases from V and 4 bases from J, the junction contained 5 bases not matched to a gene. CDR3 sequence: CAIRVGQGRTEAFF. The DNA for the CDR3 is TGTGCCATCAGGGTGGGACAGGGGCGCACTGAAGCTTTCTTT.

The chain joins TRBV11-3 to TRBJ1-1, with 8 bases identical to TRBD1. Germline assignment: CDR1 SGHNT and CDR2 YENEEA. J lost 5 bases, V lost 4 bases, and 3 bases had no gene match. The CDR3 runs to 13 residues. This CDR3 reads CASSSGTGTEAFF. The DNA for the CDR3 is TGTGCCAGCAGCTCCGGGACAGGAACTGAAGCTTTCTTT.

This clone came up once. CDR3 DNA sequence: TGTGCCAGCAGTTTAGGAGCTGATCAGCCCCAGCATTTT. Encoded protein: CASSLGADQPQHF. The V call is TRBV27, the J call TRBJ1-5; D is unresolved. V was clipped by 2 bases and J by 5 bases, with 7 bases between them. Germline CDR1 MNHEY, CDR2 SMNVEV (reference sequence). The length of the CDR3 is 13 residues.

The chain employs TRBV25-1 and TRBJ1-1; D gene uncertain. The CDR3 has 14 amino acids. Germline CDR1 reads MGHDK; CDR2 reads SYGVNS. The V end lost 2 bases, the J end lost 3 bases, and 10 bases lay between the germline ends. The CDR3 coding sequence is TGTGCCAGCAGTGAAGAAGTAGTCGACACTGAAGCTTTCTTT. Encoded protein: CASSEEVVDTEAFF.

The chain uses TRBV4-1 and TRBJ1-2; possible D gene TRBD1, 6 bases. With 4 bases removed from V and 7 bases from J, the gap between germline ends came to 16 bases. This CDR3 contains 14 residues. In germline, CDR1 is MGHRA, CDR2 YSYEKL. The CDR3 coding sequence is TGCGCCAGCAGCCCTGAACAGGGTTATGGTGGCTACACCTTC. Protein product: CASSPEQGYGGYTF.

The CDR3 protein is CASSPQYDRGQPQHF. The CDR3, as DNA: TGTGCCAGCTCACCACAGTACGACAGGGGTCAGCCCCAGCATTTT. The rearrangement uses TRBV18 and TRBJ1-5; 8 bases agree with TRBD1. This CDR3 spans 15 amino acids. V was pared by 1 base and J by 6 bases, with 5 bases of the junction left unmatched. Germline assignment: CDR1 KGHSH and CDR2 LQKENI.

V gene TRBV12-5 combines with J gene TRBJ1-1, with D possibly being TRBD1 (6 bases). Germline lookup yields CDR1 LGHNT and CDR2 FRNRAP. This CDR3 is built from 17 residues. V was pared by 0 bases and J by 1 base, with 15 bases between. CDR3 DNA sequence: TGTGCTAGTGGTTTGGTGATCGGGGGGGCTAGGAACACTGAAGCTTTCTTT. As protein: CASGLVIGGARNTEAFF.

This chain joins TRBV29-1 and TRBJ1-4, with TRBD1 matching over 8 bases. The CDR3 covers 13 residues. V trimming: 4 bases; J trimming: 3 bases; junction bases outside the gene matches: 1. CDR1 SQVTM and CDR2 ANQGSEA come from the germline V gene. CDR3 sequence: CSVGQGSNEKLFF. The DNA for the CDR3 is TGCAGCGTTGGACAGGGGTCTAATGAAAAACTGTTTTTT.

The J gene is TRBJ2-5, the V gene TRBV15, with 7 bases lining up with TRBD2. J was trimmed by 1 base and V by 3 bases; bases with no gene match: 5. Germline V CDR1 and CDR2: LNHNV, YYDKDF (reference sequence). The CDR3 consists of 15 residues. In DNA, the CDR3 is TGTGCCACCAGCAGTCATGGACTAGTCCAAGAGACCCAGTACTTC. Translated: CATSSHGLVQETQYF. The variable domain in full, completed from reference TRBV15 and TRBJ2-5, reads DAMVIQNPRYQVTQFGKPVTLSCSQTLNHNVMYWYQQKSSQAPKLLFHYYDKDFNNEADTPDNFQSRRPNTSFCFLDIRSPGLGDTAMYLCATSSHGLVQETQYFGPGTRLLVL.

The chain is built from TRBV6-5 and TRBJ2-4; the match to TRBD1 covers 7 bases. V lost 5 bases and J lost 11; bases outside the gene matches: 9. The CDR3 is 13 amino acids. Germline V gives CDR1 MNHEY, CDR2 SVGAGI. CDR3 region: CASSNRGNGFQYF. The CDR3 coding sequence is TGTGCCAGCAGTAACAGGGGAAACGGTTTTCAGTACTTC.

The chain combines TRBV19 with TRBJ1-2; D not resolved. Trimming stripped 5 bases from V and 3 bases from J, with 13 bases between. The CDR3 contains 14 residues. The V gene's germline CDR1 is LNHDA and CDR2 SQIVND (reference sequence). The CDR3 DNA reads TGTGCCAGTAGTTACGCAGTCGGGGACTATGGCTACACCTTC. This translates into CASSYAVGDYGYTF.

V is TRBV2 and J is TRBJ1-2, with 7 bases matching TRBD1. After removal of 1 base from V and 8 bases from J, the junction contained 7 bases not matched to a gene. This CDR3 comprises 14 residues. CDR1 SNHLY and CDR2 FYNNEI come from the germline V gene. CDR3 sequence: CASSEEGEGAGYTF. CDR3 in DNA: TGTGCCAGCAGTGAAGAGGGAGAGGGGGCGGGCTACACCTTC.

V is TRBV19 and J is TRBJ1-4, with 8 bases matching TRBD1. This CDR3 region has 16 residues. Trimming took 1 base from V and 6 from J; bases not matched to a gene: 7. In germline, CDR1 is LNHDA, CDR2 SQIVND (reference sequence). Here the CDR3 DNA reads TGTGCCAGTAGTATAGTACTTCCAGGGGGCCATGAAAAACTGTTTTTT. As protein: CASSIVLPGGHEKLFF.

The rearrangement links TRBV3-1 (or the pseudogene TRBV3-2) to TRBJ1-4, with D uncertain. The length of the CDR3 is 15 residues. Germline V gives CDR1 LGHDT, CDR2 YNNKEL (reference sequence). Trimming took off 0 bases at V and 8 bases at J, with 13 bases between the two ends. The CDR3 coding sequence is TGTGCCAGCAGCCAAGACGGGGAAATCGGGGAAAAACTGTTTTTT. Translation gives CASSQDGEIGEKLFF.

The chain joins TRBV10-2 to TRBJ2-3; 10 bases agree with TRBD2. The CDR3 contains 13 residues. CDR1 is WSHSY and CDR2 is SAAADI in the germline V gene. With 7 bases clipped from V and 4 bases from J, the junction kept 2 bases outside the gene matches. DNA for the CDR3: TGCGCCAGCAAGACTAGCGGGTCAGATACGCAGTATTTT. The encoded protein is CASKTSGSDTQYF.

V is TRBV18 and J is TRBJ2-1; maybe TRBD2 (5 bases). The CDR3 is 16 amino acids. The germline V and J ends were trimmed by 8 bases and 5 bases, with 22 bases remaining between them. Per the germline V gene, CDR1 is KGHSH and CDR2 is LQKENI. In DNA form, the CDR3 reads TGTGCCAGCACGAAAGATGGGAGAGTCCCCAACAATGAGCAGTTCTTC. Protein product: CASTKDGRVPNNEQFF.

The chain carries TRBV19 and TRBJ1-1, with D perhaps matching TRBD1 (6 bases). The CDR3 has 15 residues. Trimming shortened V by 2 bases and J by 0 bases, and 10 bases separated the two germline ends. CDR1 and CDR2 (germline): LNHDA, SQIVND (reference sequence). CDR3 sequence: CASSIYREVNTEAFF. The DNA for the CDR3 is TGTGCCAGTAGTATATACAGGGAAGTGAACACTGAAGCTTTCTTT.

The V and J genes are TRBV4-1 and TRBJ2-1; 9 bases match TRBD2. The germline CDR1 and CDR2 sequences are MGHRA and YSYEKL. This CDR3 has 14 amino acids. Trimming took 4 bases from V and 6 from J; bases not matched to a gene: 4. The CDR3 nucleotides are TGCGCCAGCAGCCCCGGGACTAGCAGCAATGAGCAGTTCTTC. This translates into CASSPGTSSNEQFF.

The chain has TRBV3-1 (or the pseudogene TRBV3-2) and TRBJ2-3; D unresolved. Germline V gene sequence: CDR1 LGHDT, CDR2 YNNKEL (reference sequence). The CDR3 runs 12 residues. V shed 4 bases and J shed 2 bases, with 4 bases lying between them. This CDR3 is CASSLHTDTQYF. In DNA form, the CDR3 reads TGTGCCAGCAGCCTTCACACAGATACGCAGTATTTT.